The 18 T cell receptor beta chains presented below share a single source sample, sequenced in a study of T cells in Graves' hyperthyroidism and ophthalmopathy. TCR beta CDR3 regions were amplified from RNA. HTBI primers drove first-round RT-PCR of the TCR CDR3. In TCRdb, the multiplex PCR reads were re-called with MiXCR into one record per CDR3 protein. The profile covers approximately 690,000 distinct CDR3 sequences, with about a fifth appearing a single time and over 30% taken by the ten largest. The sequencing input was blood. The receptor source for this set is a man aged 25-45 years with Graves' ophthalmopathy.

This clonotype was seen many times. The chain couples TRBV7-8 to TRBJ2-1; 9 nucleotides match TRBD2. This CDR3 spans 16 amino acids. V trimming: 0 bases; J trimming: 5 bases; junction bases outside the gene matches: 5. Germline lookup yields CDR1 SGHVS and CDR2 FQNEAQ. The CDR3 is CASSLASGSFDNEQFF. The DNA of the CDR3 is TGTGCCAGCAGCTTAGCTAGCGGGAGCTTCGACAATGAGCAGTTCTTC.

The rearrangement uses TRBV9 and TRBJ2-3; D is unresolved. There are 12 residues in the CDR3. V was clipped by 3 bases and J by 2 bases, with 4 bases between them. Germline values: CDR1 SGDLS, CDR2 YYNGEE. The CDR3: CASSEDTDTQYF. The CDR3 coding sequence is TGTGCCAGCAGCGAAGACACAGATACGCAGTATTTT.

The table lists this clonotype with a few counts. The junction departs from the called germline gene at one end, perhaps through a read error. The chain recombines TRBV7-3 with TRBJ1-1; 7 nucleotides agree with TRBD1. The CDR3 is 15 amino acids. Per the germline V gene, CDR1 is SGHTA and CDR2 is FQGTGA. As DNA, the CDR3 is TGTGCCAGCAGCCTAACAGGGGATGGTTCCACTGAAGCTTTCTTT. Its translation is CASSLTGDGSTEAFF.

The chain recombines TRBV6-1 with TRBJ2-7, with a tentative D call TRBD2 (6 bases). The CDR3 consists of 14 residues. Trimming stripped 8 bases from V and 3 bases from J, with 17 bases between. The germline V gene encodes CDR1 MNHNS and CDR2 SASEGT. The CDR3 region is CASSVVGRYYEQYF. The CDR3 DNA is TGTGCCAGCTCGGTTGTGGGGAGGTACTACGAGCAGTACTTC.

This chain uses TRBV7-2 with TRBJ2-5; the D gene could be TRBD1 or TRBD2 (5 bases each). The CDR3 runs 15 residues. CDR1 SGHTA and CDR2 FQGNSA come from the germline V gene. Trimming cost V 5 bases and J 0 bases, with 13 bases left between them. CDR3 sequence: CASSLTGLNQETQYF. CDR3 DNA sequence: TGTGCCAGCAGCCTTACGGGGCTGAACCAAGAGACCCAGTACTTC.

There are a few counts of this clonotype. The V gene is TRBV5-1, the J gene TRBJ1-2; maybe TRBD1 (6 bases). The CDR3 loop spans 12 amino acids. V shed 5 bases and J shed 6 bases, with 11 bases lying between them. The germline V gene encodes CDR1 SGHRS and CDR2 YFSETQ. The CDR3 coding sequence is TGCGCCAGCAGTGTAAACAGGGATGGCTACACCTTC. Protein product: CASSVNRDGYTF.

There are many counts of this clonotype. CDR3 bases: TGTGCCAGCAGTCCCCAGGGGGCGCGGACTGAAGCTTTCTTT. Amino acids: CASSPQGARTEAFF. The rearrangement joins TRBV28 to TRBJ1-1; 8 bases map to TRBD1. Germline CDR1 MDHEN, CDR2 SYDVKM. The CDR3 spans 14 residues. V shed 5 bases, J shed 5 bases, and the junction held 7 bases outside the gene matches.

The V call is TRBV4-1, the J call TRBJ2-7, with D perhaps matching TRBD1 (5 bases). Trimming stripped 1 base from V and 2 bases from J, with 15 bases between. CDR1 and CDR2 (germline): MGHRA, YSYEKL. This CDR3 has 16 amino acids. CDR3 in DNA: TGCGCCAGCAGCCAAGGTGTACGGACAACGACCTACGAGCAGTACTTC. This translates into CASSQGVRTTTYEQYF.

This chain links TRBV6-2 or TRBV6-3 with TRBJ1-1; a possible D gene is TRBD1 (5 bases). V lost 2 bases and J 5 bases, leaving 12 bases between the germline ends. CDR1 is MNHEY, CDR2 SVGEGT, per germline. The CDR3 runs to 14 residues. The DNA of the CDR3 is TGTGCCAGCAGTTACGGGGGAGGGATTACTGAAGCTTTCTTT. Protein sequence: CASSYGGGITEAFF.

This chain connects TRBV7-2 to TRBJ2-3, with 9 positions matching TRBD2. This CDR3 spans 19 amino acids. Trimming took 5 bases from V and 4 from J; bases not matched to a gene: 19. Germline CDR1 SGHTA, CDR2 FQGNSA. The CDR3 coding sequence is TGTGCCAGCAGCCCAAATCCACCGAGGACTAGCGAGATGGCAGATACGCAGTATTTT. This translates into CASSPNPPRTSEMADTQYF.

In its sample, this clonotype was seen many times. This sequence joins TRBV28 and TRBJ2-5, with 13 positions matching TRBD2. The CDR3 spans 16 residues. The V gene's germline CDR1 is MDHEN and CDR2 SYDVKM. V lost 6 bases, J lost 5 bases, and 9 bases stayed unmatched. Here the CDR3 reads CASRHSWTSGSETQYF. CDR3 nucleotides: TGTGCCAGCAGGCATTCTTGGACTAGCGGGAGTGAGACCCAGTACTTC.

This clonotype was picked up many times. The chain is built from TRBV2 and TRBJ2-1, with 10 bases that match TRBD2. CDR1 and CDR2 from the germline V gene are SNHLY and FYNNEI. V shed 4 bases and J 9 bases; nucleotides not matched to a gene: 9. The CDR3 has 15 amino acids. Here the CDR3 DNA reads TGTGCCAGCAGTGGGACTAGCGGACCTCTATTTGAGCAGTTCTTC. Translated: CASSGTSGPLFEQFF. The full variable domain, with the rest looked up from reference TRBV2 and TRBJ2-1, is EPEVTQTPSHQVTQMGQEVILRCVPISNHLYFYWYRQILGQKVEFLVSFYNNEISEKSEIFDDQFSVERPDGSNFTLKIRSTKLEDSAMYFCASSGTSGPLFEQFFGPGTRLTVL.

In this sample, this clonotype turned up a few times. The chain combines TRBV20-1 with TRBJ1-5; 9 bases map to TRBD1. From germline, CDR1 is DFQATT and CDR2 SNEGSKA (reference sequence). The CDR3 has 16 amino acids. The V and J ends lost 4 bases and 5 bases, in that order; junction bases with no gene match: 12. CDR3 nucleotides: TGCAGTGCTACCTGGCCGGGACAGGGCTTTTATCAGCCCCAGCATTTT. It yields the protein CSATWPGQGFYQPQHF.

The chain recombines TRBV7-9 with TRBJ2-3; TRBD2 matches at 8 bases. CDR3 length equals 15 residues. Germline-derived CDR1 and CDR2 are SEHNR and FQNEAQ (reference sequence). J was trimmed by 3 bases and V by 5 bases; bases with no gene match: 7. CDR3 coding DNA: TGTGCCAGCAGCCTTGAAGCGGGAGCGACAGATACGCAGTATTTT. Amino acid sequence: CASSLEAGATDTQYF. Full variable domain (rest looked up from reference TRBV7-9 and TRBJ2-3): DTGVSQNPRHKITKRGQNVTFRCDPISEHNRLYWYRQTLGQGPEFLTYFQNEAQLEKSRLLSDRFSAERPKGSFSTLEIQRTEQGDSAMYLCASSLEAGATDTQYFGPGTRLTVL.

In DNA, the CDR3 is TGTGCCACTCGACGGGGGACTACTAGCTCCTACGAGCAGTACTTC. As protein: CATRRGTTSSYEQYF. J is TRBJ2-7 and V is TRBV28, with 7 positions matching TRBD2. The CDR3 is 15 amino acids. Losses at the gene ends were 10 bases for V and 0 bases for J; bases not matched to a gene: 12. The germline V gene encodes CDR1 MDHEN and CDR2 SYDVKM. The entire variable domain, with the rest obtained from reference TRBV28 and TRBJ2-7, is as follows: DVKVTQSSRYLVKRTGEKVFLECVQDMDHENMFWYRQDPGLGLRLIYFSYDVKMKEKGDIPEGYSVSREKKERFSLILESASTNQTSMYLCATRRGTTSSYEQYFGPGTRLTVT.

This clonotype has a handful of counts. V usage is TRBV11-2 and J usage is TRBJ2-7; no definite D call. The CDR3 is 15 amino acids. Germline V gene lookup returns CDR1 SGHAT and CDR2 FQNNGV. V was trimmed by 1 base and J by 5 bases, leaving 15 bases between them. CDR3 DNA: TGTGCCAGCAGCTTAGGCCGTGGGTTTGGTGACGAGCAGTACTTC. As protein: CASSLGRGFGDEQYF.

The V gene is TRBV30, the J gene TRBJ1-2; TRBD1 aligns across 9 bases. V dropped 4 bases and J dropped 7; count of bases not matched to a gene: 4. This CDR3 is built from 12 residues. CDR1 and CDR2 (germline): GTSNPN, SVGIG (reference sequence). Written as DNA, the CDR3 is TGTGCCTGGACACCGGGACAGGGTGGCTACACCTTC. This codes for CAWTPGQGGYTF.

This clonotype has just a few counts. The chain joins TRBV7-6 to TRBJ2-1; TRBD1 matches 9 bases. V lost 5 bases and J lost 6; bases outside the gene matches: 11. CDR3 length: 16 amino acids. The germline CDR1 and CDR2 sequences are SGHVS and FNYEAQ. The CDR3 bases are TGTGCCAGCAGCATAGAATCGGGACAGGGTTTCAATGAGCAGTTCTTC. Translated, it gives CASSIESGQGFNEQFF.